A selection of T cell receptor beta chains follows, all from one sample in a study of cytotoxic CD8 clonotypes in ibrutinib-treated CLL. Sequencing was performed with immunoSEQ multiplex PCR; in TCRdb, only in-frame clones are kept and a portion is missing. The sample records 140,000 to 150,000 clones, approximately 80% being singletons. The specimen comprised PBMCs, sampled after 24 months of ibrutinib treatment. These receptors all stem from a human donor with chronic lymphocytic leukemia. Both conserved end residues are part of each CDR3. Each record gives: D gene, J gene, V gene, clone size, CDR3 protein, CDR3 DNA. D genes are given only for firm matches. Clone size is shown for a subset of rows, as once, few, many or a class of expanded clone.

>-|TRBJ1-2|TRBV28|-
CASSLVAGDSNYGYTF
TGTGCCAGCAGTTTGGTCGCCGGGGACTCTAACTATGGCTACACCTTC
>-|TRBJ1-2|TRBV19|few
CASRPGPNYGYTF
TGTGCCAGTAGGCCAGGCCCTAACTATGGCTACACCTTC
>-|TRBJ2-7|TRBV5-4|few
CASSPGAAPGEQYF
TGTGCCAGCAGCCCGGGGGCGGCCCCCGGCGAGCAGTACTTC
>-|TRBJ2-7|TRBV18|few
CASSPGDMRQYF
TGTGCCAGCTCACCAGGGGACATGCGGCAGTACTTC
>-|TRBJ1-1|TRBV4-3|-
CASSQDGASNTEAFF
TGCGCCAGCAGCCAAGATGGGGCTTCGAACACTGAAGCTTTCTTT
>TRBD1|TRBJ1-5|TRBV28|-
CASSVATGQFHF
TGTGCCAGCAGTGTTGCCACGGGACAGTTCCATTTT
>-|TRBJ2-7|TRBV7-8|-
CASSLAAHLYEQYF
TGTGCCAGCAGCTTAGCGGCGCACCTCTACGAGCAGTACTTC
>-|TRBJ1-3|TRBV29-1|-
CSVDPGSGGNTIYF
TGCAGCGTTGATCCGGGGAGCGGTGGAAACACCATATATTTT
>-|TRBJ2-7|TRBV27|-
CASSYNPLYYEQYF
TGTGCCAGCAGCTACAACCCTCTCTACTACGAGCAGTACTTC
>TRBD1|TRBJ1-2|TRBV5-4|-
CASSPPDRTIYGYTF
TGTGCCAGCAGCCCGCCGGACAGGACTATCTATGGCTACACCTTC
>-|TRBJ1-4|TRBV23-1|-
CASTPGVPDEKLFF
TGCGCCAGCACCCCAGGGGTGCCGGATGAAAAACTGTTTTTT
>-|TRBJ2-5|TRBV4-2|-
CASSQGPETQYF
TGTGCCAGCAGCCAAGGGCCGGAGACCCAGTACTTC
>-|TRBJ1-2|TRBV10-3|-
CAISGGMEGGYTF
TGTGCCATCAGTGGGGGGATGGAGGGCGGCTACACCTTC
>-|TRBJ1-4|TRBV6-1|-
CASRNGQSGGKLFF
TGTGCCAGCAGGAACGGACAGTCTGGTGGAAAACTGTTTTTT
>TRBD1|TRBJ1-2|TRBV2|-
CASSSGQGVYGYTF
TGTGCCAGCAGTTCCGGACAGGGGGTCTATGGCTACACCTTC
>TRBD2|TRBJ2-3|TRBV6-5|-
CAVLAESTDTQYF
TGTGCCGTCCTAGCGGAAAGCACAGATACGCAGTATTTT
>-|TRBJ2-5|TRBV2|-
CASKPLFGGGETQYF
TGTGCCAGCAAGCCCCTGTTCGGAGGAGGAGAGACCCAGTACTTC
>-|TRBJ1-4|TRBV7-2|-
CASSLDREKLFF
TGTGCCAGCAGCTTAGACAGGGAAAAACTGTTTTTT
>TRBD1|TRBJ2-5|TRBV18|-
CASSPRDSGETQYF
TGTGCCAGCTCACCAAGGGACAGTGGAGAGACCCAGTACTTC
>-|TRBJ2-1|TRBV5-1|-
CASSPTGPGEQFF
TGCGCCAGCAGCCCCACTGGCCCCGGTGAGCAGTTCTTC
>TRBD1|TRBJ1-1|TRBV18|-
CASSPDRDSTEAFF
TGTGCCAGCTCACCGGACAGGGATAGCACTGAAGCTTTCTTT
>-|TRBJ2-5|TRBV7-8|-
CASSLGAGATGETQYF
TGTGCCAGCAGCTTAGGGGCGGGGGCCACGGGAGAGACCCAGTACTTC
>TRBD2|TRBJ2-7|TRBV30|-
CAWSQRGEQYF
TGTGCCTGGAGCCAGCGGGGGGAGCAGTACTTC
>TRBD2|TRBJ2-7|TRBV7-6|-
CASSYGQGVTSGRVYEQYF
TGTGCCAGCAGCTATGGACAGGGCGTGACTAGCGGGAGAGTCTACGAGCAGTACTTC
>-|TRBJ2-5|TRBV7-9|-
CASSAAQGIQETQYF
TGTGCCAGCAGCGCGGCACAGGGAATCCAAGAGACCCAGTACTTC
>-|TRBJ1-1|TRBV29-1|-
CSVGGGPGAFF
TGCAGCGTTGGGGGGGGCCCAGGGGCTTTCTTT
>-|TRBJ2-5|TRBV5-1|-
CASSLALGAEETQYF
TGCGCCAGCAGCTTGGCCCTTGGGGCAGAAGAGACCCAGTACTTC
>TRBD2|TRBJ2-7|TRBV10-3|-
CAISGASGDPPDEQYF
TGTGCCATCAGTGGGGCTAGCGGGGACCCCCCGGACGAGCAGTACTTC
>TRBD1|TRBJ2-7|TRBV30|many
CAWSYRTGWIEQYF
TGTGCCTGGAGTTACCGGACAGGGTGGATCGAGCAGTACTTC
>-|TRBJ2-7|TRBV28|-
CASTPGGTSSYEQYF
TGTGCCAGCACCCCAGGGGGGACATCCTCCTACGAGCAGTACTTC
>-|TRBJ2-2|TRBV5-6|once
CASSLYFTGELFF
TGTGCCAGCAGCTTGTATTTCACCGGGGAGCTGTTTTTT
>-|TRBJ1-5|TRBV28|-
CASSLWLAGNNQPQHF
TGTGCCAGCAGTTTGTGGCTGGCGGGAAACAATCAGCCCCAGCATTTT